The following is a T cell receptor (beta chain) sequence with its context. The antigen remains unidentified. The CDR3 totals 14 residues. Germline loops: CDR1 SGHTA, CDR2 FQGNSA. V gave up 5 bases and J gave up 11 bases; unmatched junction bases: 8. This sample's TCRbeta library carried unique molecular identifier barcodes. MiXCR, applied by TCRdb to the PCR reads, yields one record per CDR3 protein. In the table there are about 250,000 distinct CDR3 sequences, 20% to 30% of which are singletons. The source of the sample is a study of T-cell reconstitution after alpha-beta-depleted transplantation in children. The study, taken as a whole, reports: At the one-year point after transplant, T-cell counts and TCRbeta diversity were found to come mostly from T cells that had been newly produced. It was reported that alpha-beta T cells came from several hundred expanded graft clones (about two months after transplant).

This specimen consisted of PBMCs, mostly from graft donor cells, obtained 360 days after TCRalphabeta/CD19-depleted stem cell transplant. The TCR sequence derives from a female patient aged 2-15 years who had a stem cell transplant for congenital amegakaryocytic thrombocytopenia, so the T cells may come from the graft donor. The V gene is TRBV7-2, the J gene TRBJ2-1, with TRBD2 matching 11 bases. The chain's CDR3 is CASSPRLAGGQQFF. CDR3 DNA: TGTGCCAGCAGCCCTAGGTTAGCGGGGGGGCAGCAGTTCTTC.